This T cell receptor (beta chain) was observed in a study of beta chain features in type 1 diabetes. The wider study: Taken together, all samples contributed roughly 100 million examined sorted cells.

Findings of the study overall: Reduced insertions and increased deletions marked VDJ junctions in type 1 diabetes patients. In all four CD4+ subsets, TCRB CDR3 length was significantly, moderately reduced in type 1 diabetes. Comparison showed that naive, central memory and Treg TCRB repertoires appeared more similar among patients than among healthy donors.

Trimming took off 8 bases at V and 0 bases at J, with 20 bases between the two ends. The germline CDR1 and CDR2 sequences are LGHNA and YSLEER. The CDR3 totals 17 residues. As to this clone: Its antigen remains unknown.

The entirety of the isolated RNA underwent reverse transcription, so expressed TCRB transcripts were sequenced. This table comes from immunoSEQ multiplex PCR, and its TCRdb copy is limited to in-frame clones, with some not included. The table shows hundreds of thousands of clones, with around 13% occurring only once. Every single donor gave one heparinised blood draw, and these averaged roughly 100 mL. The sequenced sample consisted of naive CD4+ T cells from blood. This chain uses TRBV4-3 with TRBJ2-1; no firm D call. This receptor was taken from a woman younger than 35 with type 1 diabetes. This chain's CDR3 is CASRRRYSMSSYNEQFF. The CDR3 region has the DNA TGCGCCAGCCGTAGGCGGTACTCCATGAGCTCCTACAATGAGCAGTTCTTC.